This T cell receptor (beta chain) was captured by sequencing in a study of response to subunit inactivated influenza vaccine. Study results and limitations: New T cells are recruited in small numbers by each seasonal influenza vaccination, according to the authors' suggestion.

This clonotype has only a few counts. The antigen is not known. MiXCR was run by TCRdb on the RT-PCR reads, yielding one entry per CDR3 protein. The table includes 590,000 or so distinct CDR3 sequences, around 13% detected once. Germline-derived CDR1 and CDR2 are LNHDA and SQIVND (reference sequence). V was trimmed by 7 bases and J by 5 bases, leaving 21 bases between them. The CDR3 spans 15 residues. Sequencing used PBMCs from blood, obtained 14 to 15 days before vaccination. The V and J genes are TRBV19 and TRBJ2-7, with D possibly being TRBD1 (6 bases). The clonotype originates from a man in his fifties or sixties who received an inactivated influenza vaccine. Here the CDR3 reads CASKQQGSPFDEQYF. CDR3 nucleotide sequence: TGTGCCAGTAAGCAACAGGGTTCCCCCTTCGACGAGCAGTACTTC. Filled out from reference TRBV19 and TRBJ2-7, the complete variable domain reads DGGITQSPKYLFRKEGQNVTLSCEQNLNHDAMYWYRQDPGQGLRLIYYSQIVNDFQKGDIAEGYSVSREKKESFPLTVTSAQKNPTAFYLCASKQQGSPFDEQYFGPGTRLTVT.